These 32 T cell receptor beta chains share one sample of origin, sequenced in a study of OX40 agonist ivuxolimab in advanced cancers. Profiling relied on immunoSEQ multiplex PCR, and the TCRdb table lists in-frame clones only, not all of them. The sample consists of around 72,000 clones, around 84% of them appearing once. The sequencing here drew on CD4+ or CD8+ T cells sorted from blood, taken in a trial of the OX40 agonist ivuxolimab. The receptors derive from an adult with an advanced solid tumor such as melanoma, head and neck, liver or kidney cancer.

The chain couples TRBV5-1 to TRBJ1-1, with 12 bases that match TRBD1. Trimming took 4 bases from V and 5 from J; bases not matched to a gene: 9. Germline V gene sequence: CDR1 SGHRS, CDR2 YFSETQ. The CDR3 contains 16 residues. The CDR3 DNA follows: TGCGCCAGCAGCCCAGGGGACAGGGGGCTCGGGACTGAAGCTTTCTTT. Its protein product is CASSPGDRGLGTEAFF.

The V gene is TRBV5-1, the J gene TRBJ1-5; 7 bases are shared with TRBD1. V lost 7 bases and J lost 3; bases outside the gene matches: 7. The germline CDR1 and CDR2 sequences are SGHRS and YFSETQ. The CDR3 totals 14 residues. CDR3 in amino acids: CASSEGQFNQPQHF. CDR3 coding DNA: TGCGCCAGCTCCGAGGGACAGTTCAATCAGCCCCAGCATTTT.

The chain joins TRBV27 to TRBJ1-5; maybe TRBD1 (6 bases). The CDR3 has 14 amino acids. The germline V gene has CDR1 MNHEY and CDR2 SMNVEV (reference sequence). Trimming left V 8 bases short and J 5 bases short, with 16 bases between. CDR3 bases: TGTGCCAGCCGCGAATACAGGGAGGATCAGCCCCAGCATTTT. Translating gives CASREYREDQPQHF.

The V gene is TRBV5-1, the J gene TRBJ1-1, with unresolved D. Germline V gene sequence: CDR1 SGHRS, CDR2 YFSETQ. This CDR3 contains 15 residues. V shed 0 bases and J shed 1 base, with 10 bases lying between them. For the CDR3, the DNA is TGCGCCAGCAGCTTGGTAGGCGCACGGAACACTGAAGCTTTCTTT. Its translation is CASSLVGARNTEAFF.

The CDR3 loop reads CASSVTASQETQYF. The CDR3 DNA reads TGCGCCAGCAGCGTGACAGCCTCCCAAGAGACCCAGTACTTC. The chain recombines TRBV5-1 with TRBJ2-5; TRBD1 is a possible D gene (5 bases). The CDR3 loop spans 14 amino acids. V gave up 4 bases and J gave up 1 base, with 11 bases separating them. From germline, CDR1 is SGHRS and CDR2 YFSETQ.

The chain combines TRBV5-1 with TRBJ2-5; TRBD2 matches 14 bases. Germline CDR1 and CDR2: SGHRS and YFSETQ. The CDR3 is 15 amino acids. J lost 4 bases, V lost 4 bases, and 3 bases had no gene match. CDR3 DNA sequence: TGCGCCAGCAGCCCGGGGACTAGCGGGGGAGAGACCCAGTACTTC. Residues: CASSPGTSGGETQYF.

The rearrangement links TRBV6-1 to TRBJ1-2; the match to TRBD1 covers 12 bases. Losses at the gene ends were 4 bases for V and 7 bases for J; bases not matched to a gene: 10. CDR1 and CDR2 from the germline V gene are MNHNS and SASEGT. The CDR3 is made up of 16 amino acids. CDR3 region: CASSASPGQGASGYTF. The CDR3 DNA reads TGTGCCAGCAGTGCTTCGCCGGGACAGGGGGCCTCTGGCTACACCTTC.

By share, this clone counts as large (0.1 to 1%). The chain links TRBV27 to TRBJ2-7; D is unresolved. Germline V CDR1 and CDR2: MNHEY, SMNVEV (reference sequence). This CDR3 spans 12 amino acids. Trimming pared 3 bases from V and 1 base from J, leaving 4 bases between. The CDR3 bases are TGTGCCAGCAGTTTGGTTTCCTACGAGCAGTACTTC. Protein sequence: CASSLVSYEQYF.

This chain connects TRBV18 to TRBJ1-1; no clear D. The CDR3 runs 12 residues. Germline CDR1 is KGHSH and CDR2 is LQKENI. Trimming cost V 2 bases and J 3 bases, with 4 bases left between them. The CDR3 bases are TGTGCCAGCTCACCAGGGGACACTGAAGCTTTCTTT. This sequence encodes CASSPGDTEAFF.

This chain connects TRBV2 to TRBJ2-7, with 8 positions matching TRBD1. CDR3 size: 13 residues. The germline V gene encodes CDR1 SNHLY and CDR2 FYNNEI. The V segment lost 6 bases and the J segment 6 bases; nucleotides outside the gene matches: 7. CDR3: CASSPGQGVEQYF. The CDR3, as DNA: TGTGCCAGCAGCCCTGGACAGGGTGTCGAGCAGTACTTC.

This chain links TRBV10-3 with TRBJ1-1, with D tentatively TRBD1 (5 bases). With 0 bases removed from V and 0 bases from J, the gap between germline ends came to 14 bases. CDR1 ENHRY and CDR2 SYGVKD come from the germline V gene. The CDR3 has 17 residues. The CDR3 reads CAISESGEGRMNTEAFF. CDR3 coding DNA: TGTGCCATCAGTGAGTCGGGTGAGGGGCGGATGAACACTGAAGCTTTCTTT.

This chain joins TRBV19 and TRBJ2-3; 9 nucleotides match TRBD1. Germline assignment: CDR1 LNHDA and CDR2 SQIVND (reference sequence). The CDR3 is 16 amino acids. V dropped 7 bases and J dropped 4; count of bases not matched to a gene: 12. Here the CDR3 reads CASNSPPGQGPDTQYF. The CDR3 DNA reads as TGTGCCAGTAACTCACCCCCGGGACAGGGACCAGATACGCAGTATTTT.

This clone was detected a few times. This sequence joins TRBV10-2 and TRBJ2-7; D is ambiguous. CDR1 is WSHSY and CDR2 is SAAADI in the germline V gene. V gave up 2 bases and J gave up 0 bases, with 8 bases separating them. CDR3 length: 14 amino acids. The CDR3 region has the DNA TGCGCCAGCAGTGAGGAATGGAGCTCCTACGAGCAGTACTTC. Amino acid sequence: CASSEEWSSYEQYF.

This chain connects TRBV2 to TRBJ2-7, with D perhaps TRBD1 (5 bases). Germline V gene sequence: CDR1 SNHLY, CDR2 FYNNEI. V gave up 5 bases and J gave up 6 bases, with 11 bases separating them. CDR3 length equals 12 residues. The CDR3 nucleotides read TGTGCCAGCAGTATACAGGAACGCGAGCAGTACTTC. It encodes CASSIQEREQYF.

This chain joins TRBV5-4 and TRBJ2-3, with 10 bases matching TRBD2. The CDR3 spans 16 residues. V was clipped by 2 bases and J by 5 bases; unmatched bases: 8. Per the germline V gene, CDR1 is SGHNT and CDR2 is YYREEE (reference sequence). As DNA, the CDR3 is TGTGCCAGCAGCTTAGCGGGAGGGCCTGTTATAGATACGCAGTATTTT. It specifies CASSLAGGPVIDTQYF. The whole variable domain, filled in from reference TRBV5-4 and TRBJ2-3, reads ETGVTQSPTHLIKTRGQQVTLRCSSQSGHNTVSWYQQALGQGPQFIFQYYREEENGRGNFPPRFSGLQFPNYSSELNVNALELDDSALYLCASSLAGGPVIDTQYFGPGTRLTVL.

This clone was recorded only once. The chain is built from TRBV19 and TRBJ1-5; the match to TRBD1 covers 7 bases. Losses at the gene ends were 5 bases for V and 7 bases for J; bases not matched to a gene: 5. Germline V gene sequence: CDR1 LNHDA, CDR2 SQIVND (reference sequence). CDR3 size: 13 residues. The DNA of the CDR3 is TGTGCCAGTAGTGCCGCAGGGGGACAGCCCCAGCATTTT. Protein: CASSAAGGQPQHF.

The chain combines TRBV6-1 with TRBJ1-1, with D perhaps matching TRBD1 (5 bases). The germline V gene has CDR1 MNHNS and CDR2 SASEGT. Deletions cut 6 bases from V and 0 bases from J, with 5 bases between. This CDR3 is 12 amino acids long. The CDR3 DNA follows: TGTGCCAGCAGGGGGCTGAACACTGAAGCTTTCTTT. This translates into CASRGLNTEAFF.

Comments on this clone: A junction end diverges from the germline sequence, so it may reflect a read error. This chain connects TRBV5-5 to TRBJ2-7, with D perhaps given as TRBD1 or TRBD2 (6 bases each). The V gene's germline CDR1 is SGHKS and CDR2 YYEKEE (reference sequence). The CDR3 extends over 15 amino acids. CDR3 in DNA: TGCGCCAGCAGCCAAGAGAGGGGGGCGTCCTACGAGCAGTACTTC. This translates into CASSQERGASYEQYF.

With respect to this clone: A much bigger clone sits one base away, suggesting this may be a read error. The gene calls are TRBV7-9 and TRBJ1-2; no definite D call. This CDR3 is built from 13 residues. The germline V and J ends were trimmed by 3 bases and 4 bases, with 9 bases remaining between them. CDR1 is SEHNR and CDR2 is FQNEAQ in the germline V gene (reference sequence). CDR3 in amino acids: CASSLEQPYGYTF. CDR3 DNA: TGTGCCAGCAGCTTGGAACAGCCCTATGGCTACACCTTC. Supplemented by reference TRBV7-9 and TRBJ1-2, the full variable domain reads DTGVSQNPRHKITKRGQNVTFRCDPISEHNRLYWYRQTLGQGPEFLTYFQNEAQLEKSRLLSDRFSAERPKGSFSTLEIQRTEQGDSAMYLCASSLEQPYGYTFGSGTRLTVV.

The rearrangement links TRBV2 to TRBJ2-6; D not resolved. V dropped 4 bases and J dropped 0 bases, with 13 bases sitting between them. This CDR3 has 17 amino acids. Germline V gene lookup returns CDR1 SNHLY and CDR2 FYNNEI. The CDR3 coding sequence is TGTGCCAGCAGTGGGGGTAGGGCGCCCTCTGGGGCCAACGTCCTGACTTTC. Its translation: CASSGGRAPSGANVLTF.

The J gene is TRBJ1-1, the V gene TRBV19; 8 positions match TRBD1. Germline assignment: CDR1 LNHDA and CDR2 SQIVND (reference sequence). There are 15 residues in the CDR3. Germline trimming cut 6 bases from V and 3 bases from J; bases unmatched to any gene: 9. CDR3: CASRRTGRGHTEAFF. CDR3 coding DNA: TGTGCCAGTAGAAGGACAGGCAGGGGGCACACTGAAGCTTTCTTT. The full variable domain, with the rest looked up from reference TRBV19 and TRBJ1-1, is DGGITQSPKYLFRKEGQNVTLSCEQNLNHDAMYWYRQDPGQGLRLIYYSQIVNDFQKGDIAEGYSVSREKKESFPLTVTSAQKNPTAFYLCASRRTGRGHTEAFFGQGTRLTVV.

The J gene is TRBJ1-3, the V gene TRBV7-5; TRBD1 was called by the table and not checked on the DNA. TRBV7-5 is shown as a pseudogene. The CDR3 has 18 residues. The CDR3 is CVRSCSQGAESSGNTIYF. CDR3 DNA sequence: TGTGTCAGAAGCTGCTCACAGGGGGCTGAAAGCTCTGGAAACACCATATATTTT.

The chain recombines TRBV7-9 with TRBJ2-5; 8 bases are a match to TRBD2. J was trimmed by 5 bases and V by 2 bases; bases with no gene match: 10. The CDR3 length is 16 residues. Germline-derived CDR1 and CDR2 are SEHNR and FQNEAQ (reference sequence). DNA for the CDR3: TGTGCCAGCAGCTTAAGCGGGCGGGGGGCCGAGGAGACCCAGTACTTC. It yields the protein CASSLSGRGAEETQYF. The entire variable domain, with the rest obtained from reference TRBV7-9 and TRBJ2-5, is as follows: DTGVSQNPRHKITKRGQNVTFRCDPISEHNRLYWYRQTLGQGPEFLTYFQNEAQLEKSRLLSDRFSAERPKGSFSTLEIQRTEQGDSAMYLCASSLSGRGAEETQYFGPGTRLLVL.

The rearrangement joins TRBV11-2 to TRBJ2-3; D unclear. Trimming left V 1 base short and J 6 bases short, with 11 bases between. The CDR3 contains 14 residues. Germline V gene data show CDR1 as SGHAT and CDR2 as FQNNGV. CDR3 region: CASSLVVLGDTQYF. CDR3 nucleotides: TGTGCCAGCAGCTTAGTCGTCCTCGGGGATACGCAGTATTTT.

The gene calls are TRBV27 and TRBJ2-5; D might be TRBD2 (6 bases). Germline V lookup: CDR1 MNHEY, CDR2 SMNVEV (reference sequence). V dropped 5 bases and J dropped 4 bases, with 14 bases sitting between them. The CDR3 covers 14 residues. The CDR3 protein is CASSPFRTTETQYF. The CDR3 region has the DNA TGTGCCAGCAGTCCCTTCAGGACTACAGAGACCCAGTACTTC.

This clone was detected only once. This chain joins TRBV6-1 and TRBJ1-1, with D possibly matching TRBD1 (5 bases). The germline CDR1 and CDR2 sequences are MNHNS and SASEGT. Trimming removed 7 bases at V and 4 bases at J, with 19 bases between. The CDR3 is 15 residues long. Here the CDR3 reads CASTGTAVLSTEAFF. The CDR3 coding sequence is TGTGCCAGCACCGGGACGGCGGTCCTGAGCACTGAAGCTTTCTTT.

The J gene is TRBJ1-5, the V gene TRBV2, with D maybe TRBD1 (6 bases). This CDR3 is built from 14 residues. Germline V gene lookup returns CDR1 SNHLY and CDR2 FYNNEI. Trimming took 3 bases from V and 7 from J, leaving 13 bases between them. CDR3 loop: CASSEGGGGQPQHF. CDR3 sequence (DNA): TGTGCCAGCAGTGAGGGGGGTGGGGGCCAGCCCCAGCATTTT.

The V and J genes are TRBV10-3 and TRBJ2-2, with 8 positions matching TRBD1. The CDR3 is 16 amino acids. Germline CDR1 reads ENHRY; CDR2 reads SYGVKD. V lost 7 bases, J lost 0 bases, and 7 bases stayed unmatched. The CDR3 loop is CAIKPAGGSNTGELFF. In DNA, the CDR3 is TGTGCCATCAAGCCCGCAGGGGGCTCGAACACCGGGGAGCTGTTTTTT.

This clone was detected a few times. V gene TRBV19 combines with J gene TRBJ1-5; 8 nucleotides align to TRBD1. Trimming cost V 8 bases and J 4 bases; bases outside gene matches: 1. CDR1 and CDR2 (germline): LNHDA, SQIVND (reference sequence). CDR3 size: 12 residues. The CDR3 here is CASRTGNQPQHF. For the CDR3, the DNA is TGTGCCAGTCGGACAGGGAATCAGCCCCAGCATTTT.

The chain has TRBV7-3 and TRBJ2-2, with TRBD2 matching over 10 bases. Looked up from germline, CDR1 is SGHTA and CDR2 is FQGTGA. The CDR3 covers 18 residues. Trimming took 1 base from V and 6 from J; bases not matched to a gene: 11. The CDR3 reads CASSLKASSGRGSGELFF. The CDR3 DNA reads TGTGCCAGCAGCTTAAAGGCTTCTAGCGGGAGAGGCTCCGGGGAGCTGTTTTTT. Supplemented by reference TRBV7-3 and TRBJ2-2, the full variable domain reads GAGVSQTPSNKVTEKGKYVELRCDPISGHTALYWYRQSLGQGPEFLIYFQGTGAADDSGLPNDRFFAVRPEGSVSTLKIQRTERGDSAVYLCASSLKASSGRGSGELFFGEGSRLTVL.

The J gene is TRBJ1-5, the V gene TRBV2; TRBD1 matches 8 bases. V dropped 4 bases and J dropped 7; count of bases not matched to a gene: 6. The CDR3 is 14 residues long. CDR1 and CDR2 (germline): SNHLY, FYNNEI. CDR3 in DNA: TGTGCCAGCAGTGCACCAGGGGGCGGCCAGCCCCAGCATTTT. It translates to CASSAPGGGQPQHF.

This chain's CDR3 is CASSSRGQNNEQFF. The CDR3 DNA reads as TGTGCCAGCAGTTCCCGGGGACAGAACAATGAGCAGTTCTTC. The chain uses TRBV28 and TRBJ2-1; TRBD1 matches 7 bases. Germline trimming cut 4 bases from V and 5 bases from J; bases unmatched to any gene: 5. The CDR3 runs to 14 residues. The germline gives CDR1 MDHEN, CDR2 SYDVKM.